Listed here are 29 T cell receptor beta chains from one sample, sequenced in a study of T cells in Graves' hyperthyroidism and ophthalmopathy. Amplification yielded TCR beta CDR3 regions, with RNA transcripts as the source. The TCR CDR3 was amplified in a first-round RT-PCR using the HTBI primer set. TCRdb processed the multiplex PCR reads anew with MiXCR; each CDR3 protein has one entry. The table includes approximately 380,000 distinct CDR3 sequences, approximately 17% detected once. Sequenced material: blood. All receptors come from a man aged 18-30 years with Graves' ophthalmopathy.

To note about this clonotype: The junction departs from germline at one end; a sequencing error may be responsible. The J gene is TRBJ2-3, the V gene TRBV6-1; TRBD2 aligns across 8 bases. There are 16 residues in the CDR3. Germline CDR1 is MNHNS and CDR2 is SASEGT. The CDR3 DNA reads TGTACCAGCAGATCCCCCCCGGGGGGGGCAACGGATACGCAGTATTTT. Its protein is CTSRSPPGGATDTQYF.

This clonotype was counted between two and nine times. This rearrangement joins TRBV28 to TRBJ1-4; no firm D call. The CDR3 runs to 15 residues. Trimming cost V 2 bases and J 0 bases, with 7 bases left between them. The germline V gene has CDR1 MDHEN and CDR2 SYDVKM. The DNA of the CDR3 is TGTGCCAGCAGTTTAGTAGATGCAACTAATGAAAAACTGTTTTTT. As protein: CASSLVDATNEKLFF.

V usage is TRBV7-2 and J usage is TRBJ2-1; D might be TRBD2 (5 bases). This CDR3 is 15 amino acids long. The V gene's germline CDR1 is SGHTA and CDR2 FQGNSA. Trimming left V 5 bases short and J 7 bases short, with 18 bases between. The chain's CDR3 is CASSHRGPFGNEQFF. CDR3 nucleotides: TGTGCCAGCAGCCATCGGGGTCCCTTTGGGAATGAGCAGTTCTTC.

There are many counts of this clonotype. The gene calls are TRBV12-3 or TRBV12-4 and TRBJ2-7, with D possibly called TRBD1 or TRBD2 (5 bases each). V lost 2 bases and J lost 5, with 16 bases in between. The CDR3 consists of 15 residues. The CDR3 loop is CASSLRGRGPHEQYF. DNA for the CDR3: TGTGCCAGCAGTTTACGGGGCCGGGGTCCCCACGAGCAGTACTTC.

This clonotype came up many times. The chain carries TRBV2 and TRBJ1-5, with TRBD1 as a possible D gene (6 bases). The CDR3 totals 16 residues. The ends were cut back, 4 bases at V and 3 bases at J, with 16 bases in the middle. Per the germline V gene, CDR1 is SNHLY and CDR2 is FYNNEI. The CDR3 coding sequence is TGTGCCAGCAGTGGAACGACAGGCCAAACCAATCAGCCCCAGCATTTT. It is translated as CASSGTTGQTNQPQHF.

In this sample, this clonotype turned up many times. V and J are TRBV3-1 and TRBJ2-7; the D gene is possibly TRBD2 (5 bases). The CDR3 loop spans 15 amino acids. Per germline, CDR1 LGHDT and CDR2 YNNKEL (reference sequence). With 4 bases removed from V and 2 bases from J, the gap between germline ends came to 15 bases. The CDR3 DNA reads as TGTGCCAGCAGCCCGCTGTCAGCTAGCCCCTACGAGCAGTACTTC. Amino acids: CASSPLSASPYEQYF.

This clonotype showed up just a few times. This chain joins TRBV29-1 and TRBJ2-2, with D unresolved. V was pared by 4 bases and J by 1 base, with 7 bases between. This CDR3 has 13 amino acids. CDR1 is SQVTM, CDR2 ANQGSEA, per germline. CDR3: CSVVRGNTGELFF. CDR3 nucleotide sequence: TGCAGCGTTGTTCGTGGGAACACCGGGGAGCTGTTTTTT.

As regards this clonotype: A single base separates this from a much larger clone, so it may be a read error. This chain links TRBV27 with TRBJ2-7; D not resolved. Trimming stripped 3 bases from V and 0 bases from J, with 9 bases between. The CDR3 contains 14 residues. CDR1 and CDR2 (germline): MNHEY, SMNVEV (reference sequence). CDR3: CASSLPGSSYEQYF. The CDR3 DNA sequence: TGTGCCAGCAGTTTGCCCGGAAGCTCCTACGAGCAGTACTTC.

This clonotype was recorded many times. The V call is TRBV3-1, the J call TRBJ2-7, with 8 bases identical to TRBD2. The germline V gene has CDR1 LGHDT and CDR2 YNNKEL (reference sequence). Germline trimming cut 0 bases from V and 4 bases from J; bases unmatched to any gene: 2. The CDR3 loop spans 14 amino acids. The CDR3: CASSQDAGGYEQYF. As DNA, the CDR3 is TGTGCCAGCAGCCAAGACGCGGGGGGTTACGAGCAGTACTTC.

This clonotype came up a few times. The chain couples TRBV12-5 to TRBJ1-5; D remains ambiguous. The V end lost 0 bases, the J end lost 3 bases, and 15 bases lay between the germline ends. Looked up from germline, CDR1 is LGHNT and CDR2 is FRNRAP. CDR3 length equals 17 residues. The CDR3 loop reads CASGLVGRIGNNQPQHF. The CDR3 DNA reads TGTGCTAGTGGTTTGGTAGGTAGGATTGGAAACAATCAGCCCCAGCATTTT.

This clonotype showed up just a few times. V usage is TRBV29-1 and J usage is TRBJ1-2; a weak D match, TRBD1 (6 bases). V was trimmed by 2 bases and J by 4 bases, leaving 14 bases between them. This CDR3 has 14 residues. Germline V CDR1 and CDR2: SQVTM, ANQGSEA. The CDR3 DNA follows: TGCAGCGTTGAATCGGCAGGGGAGGGCTATGGCTACACCTTC. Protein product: CSVESAGEGYGYTF.

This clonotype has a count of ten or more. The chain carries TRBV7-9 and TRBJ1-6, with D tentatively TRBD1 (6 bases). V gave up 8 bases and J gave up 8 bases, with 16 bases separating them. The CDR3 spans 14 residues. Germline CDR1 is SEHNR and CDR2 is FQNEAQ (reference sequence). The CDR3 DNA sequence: TGTGCCAGCGGCCGACAGGAACGGTATTCACCCCTCCACTTT. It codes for CASGRQERYSPLHF.

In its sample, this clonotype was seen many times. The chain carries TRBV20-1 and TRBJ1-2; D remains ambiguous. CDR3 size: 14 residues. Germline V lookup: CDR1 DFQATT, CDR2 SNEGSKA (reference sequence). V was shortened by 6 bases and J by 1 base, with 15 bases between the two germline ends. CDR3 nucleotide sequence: TGCAGTGCCGAAGGAGGCAGAGTTAACTATGGCTACACCTTC. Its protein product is CSAEGGRVNYGYTF.

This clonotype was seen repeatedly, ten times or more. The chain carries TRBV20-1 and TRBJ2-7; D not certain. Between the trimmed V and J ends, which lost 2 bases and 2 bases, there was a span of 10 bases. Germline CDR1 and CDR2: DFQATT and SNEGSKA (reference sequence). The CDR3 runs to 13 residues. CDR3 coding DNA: TGCAGTGCTAGACGAGAAAGTACCTACGAGCAGTACTTC. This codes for CSARRESTYEQYF.

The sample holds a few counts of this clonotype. The CDR3 region is CASSPLRGGDLAKNIQYF. The CDR3 nucleotides are TGTGCCAGCAGCCCCCTGAGGGGGGGGGACTTAGCCAAAAACATTCAGTACTTC. The chain employs TRBV7-8 and TRBJ2-4; D is perhaps TRBD2 (7 bases). CDR1 and CDR2 from the germline V gene are SGHVS and FQNEAQ. V was pared by 5 bases and J by 0 bases, with 20 bases between. The CDR3 consists of 18 residues. Full variable domain (outside the CDR3, taken from reference TRBV7-8 and TRBJ2-4): GAGVSQSPRYKVAKRGQDVALRCDPISGHVSLFWYQQALGQGPEFLTYFQNEAQLDKSGLPSDRFFAERPEGSVSTLKIQRTQQEDSAVYLCASSPLRGGDLAKNIQYFGAGTRLSVL.

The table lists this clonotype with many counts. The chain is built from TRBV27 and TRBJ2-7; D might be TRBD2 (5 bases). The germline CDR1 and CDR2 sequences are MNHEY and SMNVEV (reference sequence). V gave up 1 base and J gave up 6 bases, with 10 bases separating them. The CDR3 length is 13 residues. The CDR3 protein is CASSLYQDSEQYF. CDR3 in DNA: TGTGCCAGCAGTTTATACCAGGACTCCGAGCAGTACTTC.

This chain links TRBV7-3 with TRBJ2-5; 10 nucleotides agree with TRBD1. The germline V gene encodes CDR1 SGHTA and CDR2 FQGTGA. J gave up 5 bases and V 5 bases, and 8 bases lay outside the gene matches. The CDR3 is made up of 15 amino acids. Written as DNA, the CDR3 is TGTGCCAGCAGCCCGAGACAGGGGGCGGAGGAGACCCAGTACTTC. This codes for CASSPRQGAEETQYF.

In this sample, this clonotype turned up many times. CDR3 in DNA: TGTGCCAGCAGCTTCGGGACAGGACAGAACACTGAAGCTTTCTTT. Amino acids: CASSFGTGQNTEAFF. This chain connects TRBV7-9 to TRBJ1-1; 8 bases line up with TRBD1. J was trimmed by 1 base and V by 3 bases; bases with no gene match: 4. This CDR3 is 15 amino acids long. CDR1 SEHNR and CDR2 FQNEAQ come from the germline V gene (reference sequence).

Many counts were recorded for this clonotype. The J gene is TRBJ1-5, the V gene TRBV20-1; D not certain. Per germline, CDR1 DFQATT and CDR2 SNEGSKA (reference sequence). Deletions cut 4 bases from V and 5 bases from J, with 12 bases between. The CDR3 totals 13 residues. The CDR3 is CSATPTVDQPQHF. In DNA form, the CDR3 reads TGCAGTGCTACCCCCACGGTGGATCAGCCCCAGCATTTT.

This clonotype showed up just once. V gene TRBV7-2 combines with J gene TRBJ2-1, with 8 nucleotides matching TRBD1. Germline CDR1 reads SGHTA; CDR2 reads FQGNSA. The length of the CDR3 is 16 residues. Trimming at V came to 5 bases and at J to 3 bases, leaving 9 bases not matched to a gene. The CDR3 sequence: CASSVRSGGGYNEQFF. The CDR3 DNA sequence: TGTGCCAGCAGCGTACGTTCAGGGGGCGGCTACAATGAGCAGTTCTTC.

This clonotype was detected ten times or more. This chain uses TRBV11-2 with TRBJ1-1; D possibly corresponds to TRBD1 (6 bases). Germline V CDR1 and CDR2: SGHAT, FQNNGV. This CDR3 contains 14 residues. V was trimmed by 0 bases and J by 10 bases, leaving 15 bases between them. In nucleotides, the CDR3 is TGTGCCAGCAGCTTAGATAAGGGGGGGCCGGGAGCTTTCTTT. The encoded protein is CASSLDKGGPGAFF.

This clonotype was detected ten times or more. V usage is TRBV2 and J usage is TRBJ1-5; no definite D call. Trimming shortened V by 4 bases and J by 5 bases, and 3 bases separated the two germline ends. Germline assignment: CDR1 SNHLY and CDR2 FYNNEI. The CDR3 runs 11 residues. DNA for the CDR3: TGTGCCAGCAGTGTGGATCAGCCCCAGCATTTT. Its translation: CASSVDQPQHF.

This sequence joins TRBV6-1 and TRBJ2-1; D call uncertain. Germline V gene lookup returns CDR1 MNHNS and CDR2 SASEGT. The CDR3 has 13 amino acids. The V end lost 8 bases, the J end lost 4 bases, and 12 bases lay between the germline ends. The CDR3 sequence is CASGRIRYNEQFF. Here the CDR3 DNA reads TGTGCCAGCGGACGGATAAGATACAATGAGCAGTTCTTC.

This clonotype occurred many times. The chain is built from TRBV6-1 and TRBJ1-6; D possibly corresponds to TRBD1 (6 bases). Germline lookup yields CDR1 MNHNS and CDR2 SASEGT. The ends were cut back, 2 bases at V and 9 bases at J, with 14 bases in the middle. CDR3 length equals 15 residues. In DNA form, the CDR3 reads TGTGCCAGCAGTGAACCGGGGGCTGGTGGTTCACCCCTCCACTTT. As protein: CASSEPGAGGSPLHF.

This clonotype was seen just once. CDR3 sequence: CSAKAERETDTQYF. CDR3 bases: TGCAGTGCTAAGGCAGAGAGGGAAACAGATACGCAGTATTTT. This sequence joins TRBV20-1 and TRBJ2-3; possibly TRBD2 for D (5 bases). Germline CDR1 is DFQATT and CDR2 is SNEGSKA (reference sequence). CDR3 length equals 14 residues. V was cut by 4 bases and J by 3 bases, with 14 bases left in between.

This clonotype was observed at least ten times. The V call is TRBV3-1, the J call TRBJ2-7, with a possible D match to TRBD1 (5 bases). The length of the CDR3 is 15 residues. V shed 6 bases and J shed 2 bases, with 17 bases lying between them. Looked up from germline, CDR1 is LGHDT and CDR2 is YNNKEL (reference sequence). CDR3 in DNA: TGTGCCAGCAGTAGGGGATTAGATCGGGCCTACGAGCAGTACTTC. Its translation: CASSRGLDRAYEQYF.

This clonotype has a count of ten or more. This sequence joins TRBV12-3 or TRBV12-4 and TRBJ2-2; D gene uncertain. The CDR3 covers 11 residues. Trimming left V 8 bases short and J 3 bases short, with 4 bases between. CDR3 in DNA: TGTGCCAGCCATTACACCGGGGAGCTGTTTTTT. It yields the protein CASHYTGELFF.

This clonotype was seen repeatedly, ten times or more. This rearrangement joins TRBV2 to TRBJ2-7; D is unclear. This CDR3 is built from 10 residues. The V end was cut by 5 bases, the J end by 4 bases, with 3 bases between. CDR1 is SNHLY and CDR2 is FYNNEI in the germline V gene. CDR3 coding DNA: TGTGCCAGCAGTTTGTACGAGCAGTACTTC. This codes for CASSLYEQYF.

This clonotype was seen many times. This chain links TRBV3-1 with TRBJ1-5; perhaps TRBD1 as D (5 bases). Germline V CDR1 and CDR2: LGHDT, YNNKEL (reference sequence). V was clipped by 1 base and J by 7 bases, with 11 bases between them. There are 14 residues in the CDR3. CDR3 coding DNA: TGTGCCAGCAGCCAAGCGGGGGTAGGGCAGCCCCAGCATTTT. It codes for CASSQAGVGQPQHF.